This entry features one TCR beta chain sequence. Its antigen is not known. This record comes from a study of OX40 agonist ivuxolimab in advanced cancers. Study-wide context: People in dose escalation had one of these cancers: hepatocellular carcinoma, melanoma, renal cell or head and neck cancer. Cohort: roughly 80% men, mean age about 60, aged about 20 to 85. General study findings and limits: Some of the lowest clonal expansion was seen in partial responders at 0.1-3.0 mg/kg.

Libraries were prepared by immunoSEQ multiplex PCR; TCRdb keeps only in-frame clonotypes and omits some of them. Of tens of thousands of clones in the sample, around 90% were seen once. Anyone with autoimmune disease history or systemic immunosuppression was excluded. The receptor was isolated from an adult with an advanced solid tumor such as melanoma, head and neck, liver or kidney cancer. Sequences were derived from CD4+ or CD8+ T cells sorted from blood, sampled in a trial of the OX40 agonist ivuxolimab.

CDR3 DNA sequence: TGTGCCTGGAGTGTTGGCATGGACACTGAAGCTTTCTTT. Translated, it gives CAWSVGMDTEAFF. V and J are TRBV30 and TRBJ1-1; no definite D call. Germline V gives CDR1 GTSNPN, CDR2 SVGIG (reference sequence). The CDR3 has 13 amino acids. Trimming shortened V by 0 bases and J by 3 bases, and 8 bases separated the two germline ends.